A single sample is the source of the 23 T cell receptor beta chains below, sequenced in a study of T cells in Graves' hyperthyroidism and ophthalmopathy. Amplified TCR beta CDR3 regions derived from RNA transcripts. During a first-round RT-PCR of the TCR CDR3, the HTBI primer set was used. TCRdb reprocessed the multiplex PCR reads with MiXCR, giving one entry per CDR3 protein. The sample contains 300,000 to 400,000 distinct CDR3 sequences, roughly a fifth of which appear only once. The sample taken for sequencing was blood. The receptor source for this set is a woman aged 45-65 years with Graves' hyperthyroidism.

The chain is built from TRBV6-2 or TRBV6-3 and TRBJ2-7; 9 bases align to TRBD1. The CDR3 spans 18 residues. Germline trimming cut 0 bases from V and 1 base from J; bases unmatched to any gene: 10. Germline V lookup: CDR1 MNHEY, CDR2 SVGEGT. The CDR3 protein is CASSYSYSGQGFSYEQYF. CDR3 DNA: TGTGCCAGCAGTTACTCGTATTCGGGACAGGGATTTTCCTACGAGCAGTACTTC.

As DNA, the CDR3 is TGTGCCAGCGGGCGGCGGGAGATCGGAAATGAGCAGTTCTTC. Its translation: CASGRREIGNEQFF. V usage is TRBV7-9 and J usage is TRBJ2-1, with TRBD2 matching 7 bases. The J segment lost 7 bases and the V segment lost 8 bases, leaving 11 bases of the junction unmatched. This CDR3 spans 14 amino acids. Germline lookup yields CDR1 SEHNR and CDR2 FQNEAQ (reference sequence).

V is TRBV4-2 and J is TRBJ1-2, with TRBD1 as a possible D gene (6 bases). The V gene's germline CDR1 is LGHNA and CDR2 YNFKEQ. With 5 bases removed from V and 10 bases from J, the gap between germline ends came to 14 bases. The CDR3 spans 12 residues. In DNA form, the CDR3 reads TGTGCCAGCAGCGCCGGACAGACCCTCTACACCTTC. Translated: CASSAGQTLYTF.

This chain connects TRBV19 to TRBJ2-1, with 8 bases that match TRBD2. V shed 3 bases, J shed 7 bases, and the junction held 17 bases outside the gene matches. The CDR3 totals 18 residues. CDR1 and CDR2 from the germline V gene are LNHDA and SQIVND (reference sequence). CDR3 coding DNA: TGTGCCAGTAGTATGGGTTCAGCGGGGGACCGTACATTGAATGAGCAGTTCTTC. Translation gives CASSMGSAGDRTLNEQFF.

This clonotype has a count of ten or more. The CDR3 loop is CATSDSGLAGVLSYNEQFF. DNA for the CDR3: TGTGCCACCAGTGATTCGGGACTAGCGGGAGTCTTATCCTACAATGAGCAGTTCTTC. The chain uses TRBV24-1 and TRBJ2-1; 14 bases align to TRBD2. Per the germline V gene, CDR1 is KGHDR and CDR2 is SFDVKD. CDR3 size: 19 residues. Losses at the gene ends were 2 bases for V and 1 base for J; bases not matched to a gene: 6.

This clonotype was seen more than once but under ten times. The rearrangement uses TRBV4-2 and TRBJ1-1; possible D gene TRBD1, 5 bases. Germline loops: CDR1 LGHNA, CDR2 YNFKEQ. The CDR3 is 17 residues long. V lost 5 bases to trimming and J lost 0 bases, with 19 bases between them. The CDR3 DNA follows: TGTGCCAGCAGCGGGGGGAGGGGAGCTTCAATGAACACTGAAGCTTTCTTT. Translating gives CASSGGRGASMNTEAFF.

This clonotype was detected ten times or more. V gene TRBV7-8 combines with J gene TRBJ2-3; no reliable D call. The V and J ends lost 3 bases and 7 bases respectively, with 20 bases between them. Looked up from germline, CDR1 is SGHVS and CDR2 is FQNEAQ. This CDR3 comprises 16 residues. CDR3 coding DNA: TGTGCCAGCAGCTTGATTCGAGGACGGCTTGATTATACGCAGTATTTT. Translation: CASSLIRGRLDYTQYF.

V usage is TRBV4-2 and J usage is TRBJ2-7; TRBD1 matches 9 bases. The germline V gene encodes CDR1 LGHNA and CDR2 YNFKEQ. After removal of 4 bases from V and 6 bases from J, the junction contained 7 bases not matched to a gene. The CDR3 totals 14 residues. For the CDR3, the DNA is TGTGCCAGCAGCCCAACAGGGGGCCTGAGCGAGCAGTACTTC. It codes for CASSPTGGLSEQYF.

This clonotype has ten or more counts. This chain uses TRBV30 with TRBJ2-5; D might be TRBD2 (7 bases). This CDR3 contains 16 residues. CDR1 is GTSNPN and CDR2 is SVGIG in the germline V gene (reference sequence). The ends were cut back, 4 bases at V and 4 bases at J, with 22 bases in the middle. This CDR3 is CAWTSGFPRGGETQYF. The CDR3 DNA sequence: TGTGCCTGGACTTCCGGGTTTCCAAGGGGGGGAGAGACCCAGTACTTC.

This clonotype turned up a few times. Since a much larger clone is just one base distant, this may be a read error. The chain recombines TRBV20-1 with TRBJ2-5; perhaps TRBD1 as D (5 bases). This CDR3 is 15 amino acids long. The V gene lost 4 bases and the J gene lost 5 bases, with 20 bases spanning the gap. CDR1 DFQATT and CDR2 SNEGSKA come from the germline V gene (reference sequence). Here the CDR3 DNA reads TGCAGTGCTAACCGCCCGTTTGGGGCCGAGGAGACCCAGTACTTC. Its protein product is CSANRPFGAEETQYF.

V gene TRBV10-3 combines with J gene TRBJ2-7; 7 bases are shared with TRBD2. This CDR3 is 14 amino acids long. The germline CDR1 and CDR2 sequences are ENHRY and SYGVKD. V shed 4 bases and J 0 bases; nucleotides not matched to a gene: 3. The CDR3 nucleotides read TGTGCCATCAGTGGTGGGGGGGGCTCCTACGAGCAGTACTTC. Translated, it gives CAISGGGGSYEQYF.

This clonotype was found many times. J is TRBJ1-5 and V is TRBV5-6, with D maybe TRBD1 (6 bases). CDR1 SGHDT and CDR2 YYEEEE come from the germline V gene. Trimming left V 2 bases short and J 7 bases short, with 10 bases between. The CDR3 contains 13 residues. The CDR3 protein is CASSFAGAQPQHF. The CDR3 DNA sequence: TGTGCCAGCAGCTTTGCGGGGGCGCAGCCCCAGCATTTT.

With respect to this clonotype: It may be a read error: a sequence one base away is much more abundant. The chain uses TRBV29-1 and TRBJ2-7, with D possibly TRBD1 on 5 matching bases. The CDR3 totals 13 residues. Germline V lookup: CDR1 SQVTM, CDR2 ANQGSEA. V was trimmed by 1 base and J by 6 bases, leaving 13 bases between them. Written as DNA, the CDR3 is TGCAGCGTTGAAGGGCAGGGTCCCTGCGAGCAGTACTTC. Residues: CSVEGQGPCEQYF.

This clonotype was detected once. At one end the junction does not follow the germline gene, possibly because of a read error. This sequence joins TRBV5-1 and TRBJ2-7; D uncertain. The germline V gene has CDR1 SGHRS and CDR2 YFSETQ. This CDR3 contains 13 residues. CDR3 in amino acids: CASSLGQNYERYF. Written as DNA, the CDR3 is TGCGCCAGCAGCTTGGGGCAGAACTACGAGCGGTACTTC.

In this sample, this clonotype turned up a few times. The chain uses TRBV27 and TRBJ1-5, with 11 positions matching TRBD1. The CDR3 is 14 residues long. J lost 6 bases, V lost 5 bases, and 3 bases had no gene match. Germline V gene sequence: CDR1 MNHEY, CDR2 SMNVEV (reference sequence). CDR3 DNA: TGTGCCAGCAGTGGACAGGGGGCTATTCAGCCCCAGCATTTT. Protein: CASSGQGAIQPQHF.

This clonotype was detected many times. The chain combines TRBV5-1 with TRBJ2-7; TRBD2 matches at 8 bases. This CDR3 contains 16 residues. Germline V gives CDR1 SGHRS, CDR2 YFSETQ. V trimming: 3 bases; J trimming: 4 bases; junction bases outside the gene matches: 12. CDR3 residues: CASSSGGGLAPYEQYF. DNA for the CDR3: TGCGCCAGCAGCTCGGGCGGAGGACTAGCACCATACGAGCAGTACTTC.

In its sample, this clonotype was seen many times. The J gene is TRBJ2-5, the V gene TRBV7-9; 14 bases map to TRBD2. J gave up 5 bases and V 4 bases, and 15 bases lay outside the gene matches. The CDR3 runs 19 residues. The germline CDR1 and CDR2 sequences are SEHNR and FQNEAQ (reference sequence). CDR3: CASSSWPATSGGALETQYF. For the CDR3, the DNA is TGTGCCAGCAGCTCTTGGCCGGCGACTAGCGGGGGGGCTCTCGAGACCCAGTACTTC.

This clonotype appeared many times. As DNA, the CDR3 is TGTGCCAGCAGTTTAGGAGCAGGGGATGAGCAGTTCTTC. It codes for CASSLGAGDEQFF. The chain is built from TRBV12-3 or TRBV12-4 and TRBJ2-1; possibly TRBD1 for D (6 bases). The CDR3 has 13 residues. V was cut by 1 base and J by 8 bases, with 9 bases left in between.

The table lists this clonotype with many counts. The CDR3 coding sequence is TGTGCCAGCAGCTATCGGACAGGGTCGAACACTGAAGCTTTCTTT. Translation gives CASSYRTGSNTEAFF. The chain employs TRBV2 and TRBJ1-1; 8 bases are a match to TRBD1. V lost 6 bases and J lost 1; bases outside the gene matches: 7. The CDR3 runs to 15 residues. Germline V gene sequence: CDR1 SNHLY, CDR2 FYNNEI.

Worth noting for this clonotype: At one end, the junction sequence differs from germline, possibly due to a read error. The chain joins TRBV12-3 or TRBV12-4 to TRBJ2-7, with 8 bases fitting TRBD2. CDR3 length: 14 amino acids. CDR3 loop: CASSLAGPIYEQYF. Here the CDR3 DNA reads TGTGCCAGCAGCTTAGCGGGGCCAATATACGAGCAGTACTTC.

Comments on this clonotype: A much larger clone is a single base away; this may be a read error. V is TRBV13 and J is TRBJ1-3; a possible D gene is TRBD1 (5 bases). The germline CDR1 and CDR2 sequences are PRHDT and FYEKMQ (reference sequence). The CDR3 runs to 15 residues. The CDR3 nucleotides read TGTGTCAGCAGTAAACGGGGGAGCTCTGGAAACACCATATATTTT. Amino acid sequence: CVSSKRGSSGNTIYF.

This clonotype was recorded a few times. The genes are TRBV11-2 and TRBJ2-3; D not resolved. Near its end, the DNA agrees better with TRBJ1-5, so the J call may be wrong. The CDR3 sequence is 17 residues long. CDR1 SGHAT and CDR2 FQNNGV come from the germline V gene. DNA of the CDR3: TGTGCCAGCAGCTTGGGTCGGTCAAGCGGGAGGTCAGATACGCAGCATTTT. Its translation: CASSLGRSSGRSDTQHF.

This clonotype has just a few counts. The chain combines TRBV7-9 with TRBJ2-1; 13 bases are shared with TRBD2. The V gene end was trimmed by 5 bases and the J gene end by 0 bases; junction bases not matched to a gene: 7. This CDR3 is built from 18 residues. CDR1 and CDR2 from the germline V gene are SEHNR and FQNEAQ (reference sequence). The CDR3 protein is CASSQLAGGSSSYNEQFF. The CDR3 DNA is TGTGCCAGCAGCCAACTAGCGGGGGGGAGTAGCTCCTACAATGAGCAGTTCTTC.